The rows below give T cell receptor beta chains drawn from one sample of a study of human T cells and chemical hapten exposure. TCRdb reanalysed the RACE reads using MiXCR and keeps one entry per CDR3 protein. The table includes about 380,000 distinct CDR3 sequences, approximately 5.1% detected once. The source was whole blood, collected in connection with sensitization to the hapten diphenylcyclopropenone (DPC). All receptors come from a woman aged 50 to 60 with alopecia areata. Some clones in this sample may be carry-over from other donors' samples. The CDR3 runs from the conserved cysteine through the conserved F or W. Each record gives: clone size, D gene, V gene, J gene, CDR3 DNA, CDR3 protein. A D gene is named only where the DNA matches it firmly. Expanded clones get a size class; other rows say once, few or many, or leave the size out.

clone size: .; D gene: .; V gene: TRBV14; J gene: TRBJ1-1; CDR3 DNA: TGTGCCAGCAGCCAAATGAAGAACACTGAAGCTTTCTTT; CDR3 protein: CASSQMKNTEAFF
clone size: few; D gene: TRBD2; V gene: TRBV4-1; J gene: TRBJ2-5; CDR3 DNA: TGCGCCAGCAGCCTCACGCCCAGCGGGGGAGAGACCCAGTACTTC; CDR3 protein: CASSLTPSGGETQYF
clone size: .; D gene: .; V gene: TRBV2; J gene: TRBJ1-1; CDR3 DNA: TGTGCCAGCAGTGCAAACCTCCGCAGGCCGAACACTGAAGCTTTCTTT; CDR3 protein: CASSANLRRPNTEAFF
clone size: .; D gene: TRBD2; V gene: TRBV11-2; J gene: TRBJ2-3; CDR3 DNA: TGTGCCAGCAGCTTATGGTCCGGGACTAGCGGGAGGGCCACAGATACGCAGTATTTT; CDR3 protein: CASSLWSGTSGRATDTQYF
clone size: .; D gene: .; V gene: TRBV20-1; J gene: TRBJ2-7; CDR3 DNA: TGCAGTGCTAGAGAACAGAATCCCTACGAGCAGTACTTC; CDR3 protein: CSAREQNPYEQYF
clone size: many; D gene: .; V gene: TRBV2; J gene: TRBJ1-1; CDR3 DNA: TGTGCAATCACCGTCGGGGACGGGACTGAAGCTTTCTTT; CDR3 protein: CAITVGDGTEAFF
clone size: .; D gene: .; V gene: TRBV20-1; J gene: TRBJ2-5; CDR3 DNA: TGCAGTGCTAGAGGTCACCACCCACGGGCCCAGTACTTC; CDR3 protein: CSARGHHPRAQYF
clone size: few; D gene: .; V gene: TRBV20-1; J gene: TRBJ1-1; CDR3 DNA: TGCAGTGCCGCCCTAGGGCGGGGGGGTCCGGACACTGAAGCTTTCTTT; CDR3 protein: CSAALGRGGPDTEAFF
clone size: few; D gene: .; V gene: TRBV29-1; J gene: TRBJ1-2; CDR3 DNA: TGCAGCGTTGAAGAGGCACAGTATAACTATGGCTACACCTTC; CDR3 protein: CSVEEAQYNYGYTF
clone size: .; D gene: TRBD1; V gene: TRBV29-1; J gene: TRBJ1-5; CDR3 DNA: TGCAGCGCATCCGGGACAGACAGCAATCAGCCCCAGCATTTT; CDR3 protein: CSASGTDSNQPQHF
clone size: many; D gene: .; V gene: TRBV6-2/TRBV6-3; J gene: TRBJ1-1; CDR3 DNA: TGTGCCAGCAGCGAGAGCAACACTGAAGCTTTCTTT; CDR3 protein: CASSESNTEAFF
clone size: many; D gene: .; V gene: TRBV4-3; J gene: TRBJ1-1; CDR3 DNA: TGCGCCAGCAGCCAACTCTCAGGGAAAGCTTTCTTT; CDR3 protein: CASSQLSGKAFF
clone size: few; D gene: .; V gene: TRBV20-1; J gene: TRBJ1-4; CDR3 DNA: TGCAGTGCTAGGTCAGGTGAAAAACTGTTTTTT; CDR3 protein: CSARSGEKLFF
clone size: many; D gene: .; V gene: TRBV12-3/TRBV12-4; J gene: TRBJ2-1; CDR3 DNA: TGTGCCAGCACCTACGGGGGCGGTGAGCAGTTCTTC; CDR3 protein: CASTYGGGEQFF
clone size: many; D gene: .; V gene: TRBV10-1; J gene: TRBJ2-1; CDR3 DNA: TGCGCCAGCAGTGAGCCACCCGGTAATGAGCAGTTCTTC; CDR3 protein: CASSEPPGNEQFF
clone size: many; D gene: .; V gene: TRBV30; J gene: TRBJ2-7; CDR3 DNA: TGTGCTCTGCCATTTGGGACATTAAATGAGCAGTACTTC; CDR3 protein: CALPFGTLNEQYF
clone size: many; D gene: TRBD1; V gene: TRBV12-3/TRBV12-4; J gene: TRBJ1-4; CDR3 DNA: TGTGCCAGCAGTCTCGACAGGGGGCCCACTAATGAAAAACTGTTTTTT; CDR3 protein: CASSLDRGPTNEKLFF
clone size: .; D gene: .; V gene: TRBV28; J gene: TRBJ2-1; CDR3 DNA: TGTGCCAGCAGTTTTAATGAGATCAAGCAGTTCTTC; CDR3 protein: CASSFNEIKQFF
clone size: few; D gene: .; V gene: TRBV6-5; J gene: TRBJ2-1; CDR3 DNA: TGTGCCAGCAGTTCCCGCAGACCCGGGACCTATGTGGAGCAGTTCTTC; CDR3 protein: CASSSRRPGTYVEQFF
clone size: few; D gene: TRBD2; V gene: TRBV12-3/TRBV12-4; J gene: TRBJ2-3; CDR3 DNA: TGTGCCAGCAGCTCCCCGGGGGGTAGCGGGGCCACAGATACGCAGTATTTT; CDR3 protein: CASSSPGGSGATDTQYF
clone size: many; D gene: .; V gene: TRBV2; J gene: TRBJ2-3; CDR3 DNA: TGTGCCAGCCCTCCCGGGCCTAGCCGCACCGATACGCAGTATTTT; CDR3 protein: CASPPGPSRTDTQYF
clone size: few; D gene: .; V gene: TRBV2; J gene: TRBJ1-1; CDR3 DNA: TGTGCCAGCAAGCCCCCCGGGGACGGCACTGAAGCTTTCTTT; CDR3 protein: CASKPPGDGTEAFF
clone size: .; D gene: .; V gene: TRBV13; J gene: TRBJ1-2; CDR3 DNA: TGTGCCAGCAGCTTAACCGGGGAGGGTTATGGCTACACCTTC; CDR3 protein: CASSLTGEGYGYTF
clone size: many; D gene: .; V gene: TRBV29-1; J gene: TRBJ2-3; CDR3 DNA: TGCAGCGCCCTCAGGGGGGTAGCGGGTTACACAGATACGCAGTATTTT; CDR3 protein: CSALRGVAGYTDTQYF
clone size: few; D gene: .; V gene: TRBV5-1; J gene: TRBJ1-1; CDR3 DNA: TGCGCCAGCACCTCGGAGGGGTCTAGCGGGACTTTCTTT; CDR3 protein: CASTSEGSSGTFF
clone size: many; D gene: .; V gene: TRBV12-3/TRBV12-4; J gene: TRBJ2-7; CDR3 DNA: TGTGCCAGCAGTTTAAGGAGAGGGCCCACCTACGAGCAGTACTTC; CDR3 protein: CASSLRRGPTYEQYF
clone size: few; D gene: TRBD1; V gene: TRBV5-1; J gene: TRBJ1-5; CDR3 DNA: TGCGCCAGCAGCTTGGAAGGGACAGGGGTCCAGCCCCAGCATTTT; CDR3 protein: CASSLEGTGVQPQHF
clone size: .; D gene: .; V gene: TRBV30; J gene: TRBJ2-3; CDR3 DNA: TGTGCCTGGAGTGTACAGGCCCATCTTGCGCAGTATTTT; CDR3 protein: CAWSVQAHLAQYF